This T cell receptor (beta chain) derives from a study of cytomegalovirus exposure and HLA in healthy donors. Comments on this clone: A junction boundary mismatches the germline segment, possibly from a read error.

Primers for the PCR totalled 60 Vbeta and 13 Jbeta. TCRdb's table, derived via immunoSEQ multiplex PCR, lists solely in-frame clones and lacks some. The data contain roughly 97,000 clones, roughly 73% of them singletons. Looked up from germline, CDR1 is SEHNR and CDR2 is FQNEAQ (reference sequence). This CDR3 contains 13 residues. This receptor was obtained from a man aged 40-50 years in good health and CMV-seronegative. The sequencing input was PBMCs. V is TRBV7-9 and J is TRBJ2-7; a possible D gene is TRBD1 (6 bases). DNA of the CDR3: TGTGCCAGCAGCTTAGCCGAGACAGGCATATTACAATTC. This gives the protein CASSLAETGILQF.